This TCR beta chain was profiled in a study of OX40 agonist ivuxolimab in advanced cancers. Study findings and constraints: Compared with CD4+, CD8+ T cells on average had more expanded clones.

The protocol was immunoSEQ multiplex PCR, while the TCRdb copy is restricted to in-frame clones and leaves out a portion. Found here are 45,000 to 50,000 clones, around 74% of them singletons; the top ten hold about 1.9%. Trimming removed 2 bases from V and 0 bases from J, with 4 bases in between. The CDR3 sequence is 12 residues long. Per germline, CDR1 SQVTM and CDR2 ANQGSEA. Remarks on this clone: The antigen is unknown.

This receptor was identified in an adult with an advanced solid tumor such as melanoma, head and neck, liver or kidney cancer. The J gene is TRBJ1-1, the V gene TRBV29-1; D is undetermined. The sample in question was CD4+ or CD8+ T cells sorted from blood, obtained in a trial of the OX40 agonist ivuxolimab. The CDR3 region is CSVERLNTEAFF. CDR3 nucleotide sequence: TGCAGCGTTGAAAGGTTGAACACTGAAGCTTTCTTT.